One sample yielded the 21 T cell receptor beta chains listed below, sequenced in a study of blood T cell repertoires in COVID-19. Sequencing was performed with immunoSEQ multiplex PCR; in TCRdb, only in-frame clones are kept and a portion is missing. The sample carries some 120,000 clones, about 88% recorded once. Material: peripheral blood. The receptors derive from a man between 45 and 60 years old with active COVID-19.

The genes are TRBV11-3 and TRBJ2-2; 11 nucleotides match TRBD2. The CDR3 length is 17 residues. The ends lost 7 bases at V and 5 bases at J; junction bases unmatched: 12. The germline gives CDR1 SGHNT, CDR2 YENEEA. For the CDR3, the DNA is TGTGCCAGCAAAAATACTCGTACTAGCGGGAGTACCGGGGAGCTGTTTTTT. It is translated as CASKNTRTSGSTGELFF.

The J gene is TRBJ2-2, the V gene TRBV15; 8 nucleotides agree with TRBD1. There are 18 residues in the CDR3. The germline V gene has CDR1 LNHNV and CDR2 YYDKDF (reference sequence). V gave up 5 bases and J gave up 2 bases; unmatched junction bases: 13. CDR3 in DNA: TGTGCCACCAGCCTAACCCTCGGACAGGGTCATAACACCGGGGAGCTGTTTTTT. Its translation is CATSLTLGQGHNTGELFF.

CDR3 DNA: TGTGCCAGCATGAACCCCTACCCAACAGATACGCAGTATTTT. Translating gives CASMNPYPTDTQYF. V is TRBV6-5 and J is TRBJ2-3; D is uncertain. The V gene lost 7 bases and the J gene lost 3 bases, with 14 bases spanning the gap. This CDR3 spans 14 amino acids. Germline CDR1 reads MNHEY; CDR2 reads SVGAGI.

The V and J genes are TRBV6-5 and TRBJ1-3, with D uncertain. The CDR3 length is 14 residues. V lost 2 bases and J 0 bases, leaving 5 bases between the germline ends. In germline, CDR1 is MNHEY, CDR2 SVGAGI. The CDR3 coding sequence is TGTGCCAGCAGTTACGAGGGCTCTGGAAACACCATATATTTT. This translates into CASSYEGSGNTIYF.

This sequence joins TRBV25-1 and TRBJ2-1; no reliable D call. Trimming stripped 2 bases from V and 7 bases from J, with 3 bases between. The CDR3 loop spans 11 amino acids. The germline V gene encodes CDR1 MGHDK and CDR2 SYGVNS. CDR3 in amino acids: CASSELNEQFF. The DNA for the CDR3 is TGTGCCAGCAGTGAACTAAATGAGCAGTTCTTC.

This clone was detected only a few times. The rearrangement uses TRBV27 and TRBJ1-2, with D possibly being TRBD1 (6 bases). Germline V gene data show CDR1 as MNHEY and CDR2 as SMNVEV (reference sequence). Trimming left V 7 bases short and J 2 bases short, with 14 bases between. The CDR3 consists of 14 residues. The CDR3 DNA follows: TGTGCCAGCAAAAACAGGGTGGAGAACTATGGCTACACCTTC. Residues: CASKNRVENYGYTF.

This chain's CDR3 is CASSETSGSAGELFF. CDR3 nucleotide sequence: TGTGCCAGTAGCGAGACTAGCGGGAGCGCCGGGGAGCTGTTTTTT. The chain carries TRBV19 and TRBJ2-2; 12 bases are a match to TRBD2. V lost 6 bases to trimming and J lost 6 bases; unmatched junction nucleotides: 5. CDR1 LNHDA and CDR2 SQIVND come from the germline V gene (reference sequence). This CDR3 region has 15 residues.

The J gene is TRBJ2-1, the V gene TRBV19; 10 nucleotides line up with TRBD2. This CDR3 spans 16 amino acids. The V and J ends lost 4 bases and 6 bases, in that order; junction bases with no gene match: 9. The germline CDR1 and CDR2 sequences are LNHDA and SQIVND (reference sequence). CDR3 in amino acids: CASSTPGLAAANEQFF. The CDR3 nucleotides are TGTGCCAGTAGTACGCCCGGACTAGCGGCGGCCAATGAGCAGTTCTTC. Using reference TRBV19 and TRBJ2-1 for the parts outside the CDR3, the full variable domain is DGGITQSPKYLFRKEGQNVTLSCEQNLNHDAMYWYRQDPGQGLRLIYYSQIVNDFQKGDIAEGYSVSREKKESFPLTVTSAQKNPTAFYLCASSTPGLAAANEQFFGPGTRLTVL.

The chain joins TRBV18 to TRBJ2-2; TRBD2 matches at 10 bases. The CDR3 contains 18 residues. Trimming took 0 bases from V and 4 from J; bases not matched to a gene: 8. Germline V CDR1 and CDR2: KGHSH, LQKENI. CDR3 amino acids: CASSPPGLATPTTGELFF. In DNA form, the CDR3 reads TGTGCCAGCTCACCACCGGGACTAGCGACCCCAACCACCGGGGAGCTGTTTTTT.

V is TRBV7-8 and J is TRBJ2-3; the match to TRBD2 covers 11 bases. Germline V gene lookup returns CDR1 SGHVS and CDR2 FQNEAQ. V shed 5 bases, J shed 14 bases, and the junction held 6 bases outside the gene matches. The CDR3 sequence is 12 residues long. The CDR3 here is CASSPLAGVGYF. The DNA of the CDR3 is TGTGCCAGCAGCCCACTAGCGGGAGTAGGGTATTTT.

The gene calls are TRBV5-1 and TRBJ2-4, with a possible D match to TRBD2 (6 bases). The CDR3 is made up of 16 amino acids. V was clipped by 2 bases and J by 5 bases, with 17 bases between them. Germline V lookup: CDR1 SGHRS, CDR2 YFSETQ. For the CDR3, the DNA is TGCGCCAGCAGCTTCGGGCTAGCGAGTACCCAAAACATTCAGTACTTC. This gives the protein CASSFGLASTQNIQYF.

This chain joins TRBV30 and TRBJ2-1; D is unresolved. The CDR3 contains 13 residues. Germline V gene sequence: CDR1 GTSNPN, CDR2 SVGIG (reference sequence). The ends were cut back, 1 base at V and 8 bases at J, with 12 bases in the middle. The DNA for the CDR3 is TGTGCCTGGAGTGCGGGTCCGCTGGATGAGCAGTTCTTC. This translates into CAWSAGPLDEQFF.

The chain is built from TRBV7-8 and TRBJ1-5; TRBD1 matches at 7 bases. With V trimmed by 5 bases and J by 1 base, 2 bases remained unmatched. Per germline, CDR1 SGHVS and CDR2 FQNEAQ. There are 14 residues in the CDR3. The CDR3 sequence is CASSLTGSNQPQHF. CDR3 coding DNA: TGTGCCAGCAGCCTGACAGGGAGCAATCAGCCCCAGCATTTT.

Concerning this clone: The same CDR3 arises from other DNA sequences in this sample as well. The chain has TRBV6-6 and TRBJ1-5; 11 nucleotides agree with TRBD1. Germline trimming cut 0 bases from V and 7 bases from J; bases unmatched to any gene: 2. In germline, CDR1 is MNHNY, CDR2 SVGAGI (reference sequence). This CDR3 comprises 15 residues. CDR3 protein: CASSYSGQGGQPQHF. The CDR3 DNA follows: TGTGCCAGCAGTTACTCGGGACAGGGGGGACAGCCCCAGCATTTT.

This clone was counted a single time. The chain combines TRBV5-4 with TRBJ2-7, with D maybe TRBD2 (7 bases). This CDR3 region has 15 residues. The V end was cut by 4 bases, the J end by 2 bases, with 16 bases between. Germline lookup yields CDR1 SGHNT and CDR2 YYREEE (reference sequence). CDR3: CASSPGGRGPYEQYF. CDR3 coding DNA: TGTGCCAGCAGCCCGGGGGGCAGGGGTCCCTACGAGCAGTACTTC.

This clone was picked up one time. The chain has TRBV7-9 and TRBJ2-5; 10 nucleotides agree with TRBD2. Germline V gene sequence: CDR1 SEHNR, CDR2 FQNEAQ (reference sequence). After removal of 5 bases from V and 5 bases from J, the junction contained 8 bases not matched to a gene. CDR3 length: 15 residues. The CDR3 DNA reads TGTGCCAGCAGCCCTAGCGGGGGTAGTTTGGAGACCCAGTACTTC. Its protein product is CASSPSGGSLETQYF.

On this clone itself: The identical CDR3 is also encoded by other nucleotide sequences in the sample. The chain carries TRBV12-3 or TRBV12-4 and TRBJ1-5; a weak D match, TRBD1 (5 bases). This CDR3 contains 13 residues. Deletions cut 1 base from V and 6 bases from J, with 7 bases between. CDR3 nucleotide sequence: TGTGCCAGCAGTTTAGGGGGGGTTCAGCCCCAGCATTTT. Residues: CASSLGGVQPQHF.

The chain has TRBV20-1 and TRBJ2-2; 10 bases are a match to TRBD2. This CDR3 contains 15 residues. V lost 3 bases and J lost 8; bases outside the gene matches: 9. CDR1 and CDR2 (germline): DFQATT, SNEGSKA (reference sequence). DNA of the CDR3: TGCAGTGCTAGTTACCAGCGGGGGGGCCGGGGGGAGCTGTTTTTT. It specifies CSASYQRGGRGELFF.

The chain links TRBV5-1 to TRBJ2-2; D not certain. Trimming removed 3 bases from V and 0 bases from J, with 9 bases in between. CDR3 length equals 15 residues. Germline CDR1 is SGHRS and CDR2 is YFSETQ. The CDR3 region has the DNA TGCGCCAGCAGCTCTACAGACGCGAACACCGGGGAGCTGTTTTTT. This gives the protein CASSSTDANTGELFF.

The chain joins TRBV5-1 to TRBJ1-1; weak D call: TRBD1 (5 bases). The germline V gene has CDR1 SGHRS and CDR2 YFSETQ. The CDR3 spans 14 residues. Trimming shortened V by 2 bases and J by 5 bases, and 13 bases separated the two germline ends. The CDR3 loop reads CASSFKTEGTEAFF. The CDR3 region has the DNA TGCGCCAGCAGCTTTAAGACAGAAGGGACTGAAGCTTTCTTT.

The chain links TRBV19 to TRBJ2-7, with D possibly matching TRBD1 (6 bases). V lost 6 bases and J lost 4, with 13 bases in between. Per the germline V gene, CDR1 is LNHDA and CDR2 is SQIVND (reference sequence). The CDR3 sequence is 13 residues long. The DNA for the CDR3 is TGTGCCAGTAGGCCGAAAACAGGGTACGAGCAGTACGTC. The encoded protein is CASRPKTGYEQYV.